The 21 T cell receptor beta chains below were found in one sample sequenced in a study of a mutant IDH1 vaccine in newly diagnosed glioma. Produced via immunoSEQ multiplex PCR; TCRdb's table is partial and in-frame only. The table lists nearly 70,000 clones, approximately 79% of them singletons. As for time point: baseline, week 1 (first vaccination visit). The treatment: pre-vaccination baseline after standard-of-care therapy. Sequences were derived from PBMCs, sampled from a glioma patient treated with radiotherapy, temozolomide or both. These receptors were collected from a middle-aged man with glioma.

V is TRBV14 and J is TRBJ1-5, with 7 bases lining up with TRBD1. Germline V CDR1 and CDR2: SGHDN, FVKESK. J lost 5 bases, V lost 4 bases, and 5 bases had no gene match. The CDR3 totals 14 residues. This CDR3 is CASSPTGKYQPQHF. The CDR3 DNA reads TGTGCCAGCAGCCCGACAGGGAAGTATCAGCCCCAGCATTTT. The whole variable domain, remainder taken from reference TRBV14 and TRBJ1-5, is EAGVTQFPSHSVIEKGQTVTLRCDPISGHDNLYWYRRVMGKEIKFLLHFVKESKQDESGMPNNRFLAERTGGTYSTLKVQPAELEDSGVYFCASSPTGKYQPQHFGDGTRLSIL.

The V gene is TRBV4-1, the J gene TRBJ1-5; 7 bases align to TRBD1. The CDR3 loop spans 17 amino acids. The V gene's germline CDR1 is MGHRA and CDR2 YSYEKL. The ends lost 4 bases at V and 6 bases at J; junction bases unmatched: 15. The CDR3 DNA is TGCGCCAGCAGCCCAGGGGGGCGGGGGGCTGGCGGTCAGCCCCAGCATTTT. This codes for CASSPGGRGAGGQPQHF.

This clone was observed a handful of times. This chain links TRBV9 with TRBJ1-2; 9 nucleotides agree with TRBD1. Germline CDR1 is SGDLS and CDR2 is YYNGEE. The CDR3 sequence is 16 residues long. V gave up 0 bases and J gave up 3 bases; unmatched junction bases: 6. The DNA of the CDR3 is TGTGCCAGCAGCGTAGACTGGGGACAGGGCTACTATGGCTACACCTTC. It codes for CASSVDWGQGYYGYTF.

The V call is TRBV14, the J call TRBJ1-2; 9 bases map to TRBD1. Trimming took 1 base from V and 6 from J; bases not matched to a gene: 3. Germline-derived CDR1 and CDR2 are SGHDN and FVKESK. The CDR3 is made up of 14 amino acids. The CDR3 here is CASSQGGQGNGYTF. In nucleotides, the CDR3 is TGTGCCAGCAGCCAAGGGGGACAGGGCAATGGCTACACCTTC.

The chain couples TRBV25-1 to TRBJ2-2; no reliable D call. This CDR3 region has 11 residues. V was clipped by 6 bases and J by 4 bases, with 3 bases between them. CDR1 MGHDK and CDR2 SYGVNS come from the germline V gene. CDR3 coding DNA: TGTGCCAGCAGAGGCACCGGGGAGCTGTTTTTT. Protein sequence: CASRGTGELFF.

This rearrangement joins TRBV30 to TRBJ1-1; TRBD1 is a possible D gene (6 bases). The CDR3 extends over 14 amino acids. Trimming removed 4 bases at V and 3 bases at J, with 15 bases between. Germline V gene sequence: CDR1 GTSNPN, CDR2 SVGIG (reference sequence). The CDR3 protein is CAWISQGTYTEAFF. The CDR3 DNA reads as TGTGCCTGGATCAGTCAGGGGACTTACACTGAAGCTTTCTTT.

The genes are TRBV7-8 and TRBJ2-7; tentatively, D is TRBD1 or TRBD2 (5 bases each). There are 15 residues in the CDR3. Trimming stripped 7 bases from V and 5 bases from J, with 21 bases between. From germline, CDR1 is SGHVS and CDR2 FQNEAQ. The CDR3 protein is CASNPTGQFGNEQYF. CDR3 DNA sequence: TGTGCCAGCAACCCTACGGGGCAGTTTGGTAACGAGCAGTACTTC.

The chain joins TRBV6-5 to TRBJ2-1, with a tentative D call TRBD2 (5 bases). The germline CDR1 and CDR2 sequences are MNHEY and SVGAGI. Trimming stripped 7 bases from V and 8 bases from J, with 15 bases between. The CDR3 totals 13 residues. The DNA of the CDR3 is TGTGCCAGCACGCGTCTAGCAAGCGATGAGCAGTTCTTC. It is translated as CASTRLASDEQFF.

For this clone: An end of the junction differs from the germline gene, which may be a read error. The J gene is TRBJ1-1, the V gene TRBV29-1; the D gene is possibly TRBD1 (6 bases). From germline, CDR1 is SQVTM and CDR2 ANQGSEA. The CDR3 has 12 amino acids. Here the CDR3 DNA reads TGCAGCGCTGAAGGGGGAGGCACTGAAGCTTTCTTT. Translated: CSAEGGGTEAFF.

This clone was counted between two and nine times. The chain recombines TRBV30 with TRBJ1-4; D gene uncertain. There are 13 residues in the CDR3. The V end was cut by 2 bases, the J end by 13 bases, with 17 bases between. Germline lookup yields CDR1 GTSNPN and CDR2 SVGIG (reference sequence). The CDR3 DNA reads TGTGCCTGGAGTTTGTCCACTAGTCTGGGACTGTTTTTT. Translation gives CAWSLSTSLGLFF.

This clone has only one observation. The rearrangement uses TRBV7-2 and TRBJ2-1; D assignment may be TRBD1 or TRBD2 (5 bases each). CDR1 SGHTA and CDR2 FQGNSA come from the germline V gene. Deletions cut 2 bases from V and 1 base from J, with 9 bases between. CDR3 length equals 15 residues. The CDR3 bases are TGTGCCAGCAGCTTAAGTGGGGGTTCCTACAATGAGCAGTTCTTC. Amino acids: CASSLSGGSYNEQFF. Full variable domain (outside the CDR3, taken from reference TRBV7-2 and TRBJ2-1): GAGVSQSPSNKVTEKGKDVELRCDPISGHTALYWYRQSLGQGLEFLIYFQGNSAPDKSGLPSDRFSAERTGGSVSTLTIQRTQQEDSAVYLCASSLSGGSYNEQFFGPGTRLTVL.

Notes on this clone: A read error may account for a junction end that differs from germline. V and J are TRBV5-1 and TRBJ1-2; possibly TRBD1 for D (5 bases). The CDR3 is 15 residues long. Germline CDR1 and CDR2: SGHRS and YFSETQ. The CDR3 DNA reads TGCGCCAGCACCTTGGTGGCCTTGGGGGGGGATGGCTACACCTTC. This encodes CASTLVALGGDGYTF.

This clone has just one count. The chain links TRBV27 to TRBJ1-6; tentatively, D is TRBD1 (5 bases). CDR1 and CDR2 (germline): MNHEY, SMNVEV (reference sequence). The CDR3 length is 14 residues. Trimming left V 6 bases short and J 7 bases short, with 13 bases between. CDR3 protein: CASSRDGDNSPLHF. The CDR3 DNA follows: TGTGCCAGCAGCCGGGACGGGGACAATTCACCCCTCCACTTT.

This clone was observed a single time. V usage is TRBV4-2 and J usage is TRBJ2-1; 8 bases are shared with TRBD1. This CDR3 spans 15 amino acids. Unmatched junction bases numbered 6, after V lost 4 bases and J lost 4 bases. From germline, CDR1 is LGHNA and CDR2 YNFKEQ. CDR3 in amino acids: CASSLGTGDYNEQFF. CDR3 nucleotides: TGTGCCAGCAGCCTAGGGACAGGCGATTACAATGAGCAGTTCTTC.

The chain recombines TRBV5-4 with TRBJ2-1, with TRBD2 matching over 11 bases. This CDR3 is 15 amino acids long. The junction had 1 base not matched to a gene; V was cut back by 3 bases and J by 2 bases. Germline V lookup: CDR1 SGHNT, CDR2 YYREEE (reference sequence). As DNA, the CDR3 is TGTGCCAGCAGCTCGACTAGCGGGACCTACAATGAGCAGTTCTTC. Its protein is CASSSTSGTYNEQFF.

The chain uses TRBV2 and TRBJ1-5, with D possibly matching TRBD1 (5 bases). V gave up 9 bases and J gave up 6 bases, with 15 bases separating them. Germline V lookup: CDR1 SNHLY, CDR2 FYNNEI. The CDR3 is 13 amino acids. CDR3 residues: CASLRVWGQPQHF. CDR3 DNA: TGTGCCAGTCTCAGGGTGTGGGGTCAGCCCCAGCATTTT.

In the case of this clone: This sample includes further DNA sequences coding for the same CDR3. The chain links TRBV30 to TRBJ1-4, with D possibly being TRBD1 (5 bases). The CDR3 runs to 12 residues. From germline, CDR1 is GTSNPN and CDR2 SVGIG (reference sequence). Trimming took 1 base from V and 8 from J, leaving 8 bases between them. Here the CDR3 DNA reads TGTGCCTGGAGTGCGGGGCACGAAAAACTGTTTTTT. Residues: CAWSAGHEKLFF.

V usage is TRBV5-1 and J usage is TRBJ1-1; 7 nucleotides align to TRBD1. The CDR3 is 14 amino acids. The V gene's germline CDR1 is SGHRS and CDR2 YFSETQ. V lost 6 bases, J lost 2 bases, and 7 bases stayed unmatched. In DNA form, the CDR3 reads TGCGCCAGCACCGATACAGGGGCCAACACTGAAGCTTTCTTT. Encoded protein: CASTDTGANTEAFF.

The chain has TRBV9 and TRBJ1-2, with 7 positions matching TRBD1. CDR1 and CDR2 (germline): SGDLS, YYNGEE. After removal of 4 bases from V and 4 bases from J, the junction contained 13 bases not matched to a gene. The CDR3 contains 16 residues. CDR3 protein: CASSQDLIGQAYGYTF. In nucleotides, the CDR3 is TGTGCCAGCAGCCAAGATCTAATAGGACAGGCCTATGGCTACACCTTC.

The chain joins TRBV7-9 to TRBJ2-2, with 12 bases that match TRBD2. CDR3 length: 18 amino acids. V lost 5 bases, J lost 4 bases, and 11 bases stayed unmatched. In germline, CDR1 is SEHNR, CDR2 FQNEAQ (reference sequence). The CDR3 loop reads CASSTPLAGGPSTGELFF. Here the CDR3 DNA reads TGTGCCAGCAGCACCCCCCTAGCGGGGGGGCCAAGCACCGGGGAGCTGTTTTTT.

The CDR3 sequence: CASSVNGRGDEKLFF. The CDR3 DNA reads TGTGCCAGCAGCGTAAACGGCAGGGGAGATGAAAAACTGTTTTTT. The chain uses TRBV9 and TRBJ1-4; tentative D call: TRBD1 (6 bases). Germline lookup yields CDR1 SGDLS and CDR2 YYNGEE. The V and J ends lost 1 base and 6 bases respectively, with 13 bases between them. This CDR3 is built from 15 residues.